This T cell receptor (beta chain) comes out of a study of T cells in Graves' hyperthyroidism and ophthalmopathy. Whole-study findings and limits: With a median lead of about six months before onset, the model predicted ophthalmopathy. Within blood appeared most thyroid clonotypes that had expanded above 0.001.

The TCR beta CDR3 regions underwent amplification using RNA transcripts as the source. Using the HTBI primer set, a first-round RT-PCR was run on the TCR CDR3. MiXCR was run by TCRdb on the multiplex PCR reads, yielding one entry per CDR3 protein. This table holds about 740,000 distinct CDR3 sequences, 14% found once. Patients were aged 18 to 65, had disease duration under 2 months, and had newly diagnosed hyperthyroidism. Around 10 ml fresh peripheral blood yielded the PBMCs. The sample holds a few counts of this clonotype. Its specificity is not known. Germline CDR1 reads SGHDN; CDR2 reads FVKESK. The CDR3 is 13 residues long. Trimming pared 1 base from V and 7 bases from J, leaving 10 bases between.

The sequenced material came from blood. This sequence was found in a woman aged 18 to 35 with Graves' hyperthyroidism. The chain is built from TRBV14 and TRBJ2-5, with D hard to call. The CDR3 DNA follows: TGTGCCAGCAGCCAAGCCAGATCCGGGACCCAGTACTTC. Its protein product is CASSQARSGTQYF.